The T cell receptor (beta chain) under discussion was sequenced for a study of control samples from healthy donors and cancer patients. Germline CDR1 reads MNHEY; CDR2 reads SVGAGI. The CDR3 has 13 amino acids. V shed 2 bases and J 7 bases; nucleotides not matched to a gene: 4. Assay: immunoSEQ multiplex PCR; the TCRdb copy retains only in-frame clones and omits some. This sample has 100,000 to 150,000 clones, with approximately 90% found just once. The sequence was obtained from a man aged 18 to 30 in good health. Material: blood. The rearrangement uses TRBV6-5 and TRBJ1-1, with TRBD1 matching over 7 bases. This CDR3 reads CASSYGQDVEAFF. CDR3 nucleotides: TGTGCCAGCAGTTACGGACAGGACGTTGAAGCTTTCTTT.